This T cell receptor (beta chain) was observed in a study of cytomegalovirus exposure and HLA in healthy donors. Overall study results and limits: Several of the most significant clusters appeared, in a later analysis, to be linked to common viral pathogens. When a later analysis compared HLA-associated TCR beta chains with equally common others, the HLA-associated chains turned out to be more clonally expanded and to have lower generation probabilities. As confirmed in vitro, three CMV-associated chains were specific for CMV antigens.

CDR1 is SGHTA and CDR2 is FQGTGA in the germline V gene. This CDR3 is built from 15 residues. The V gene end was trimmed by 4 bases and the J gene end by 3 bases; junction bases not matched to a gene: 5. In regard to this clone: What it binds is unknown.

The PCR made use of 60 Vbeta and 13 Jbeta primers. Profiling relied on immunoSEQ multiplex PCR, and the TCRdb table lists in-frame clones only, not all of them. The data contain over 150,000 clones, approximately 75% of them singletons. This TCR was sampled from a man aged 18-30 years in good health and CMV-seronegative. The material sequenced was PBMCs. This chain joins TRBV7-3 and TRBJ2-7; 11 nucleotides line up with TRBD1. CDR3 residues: CASSSGTGGDYEQYF. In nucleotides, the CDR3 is TGTGCCAGCAGCTCCGGGACAGGGGGGGACTACGAGCAGTACTTC.